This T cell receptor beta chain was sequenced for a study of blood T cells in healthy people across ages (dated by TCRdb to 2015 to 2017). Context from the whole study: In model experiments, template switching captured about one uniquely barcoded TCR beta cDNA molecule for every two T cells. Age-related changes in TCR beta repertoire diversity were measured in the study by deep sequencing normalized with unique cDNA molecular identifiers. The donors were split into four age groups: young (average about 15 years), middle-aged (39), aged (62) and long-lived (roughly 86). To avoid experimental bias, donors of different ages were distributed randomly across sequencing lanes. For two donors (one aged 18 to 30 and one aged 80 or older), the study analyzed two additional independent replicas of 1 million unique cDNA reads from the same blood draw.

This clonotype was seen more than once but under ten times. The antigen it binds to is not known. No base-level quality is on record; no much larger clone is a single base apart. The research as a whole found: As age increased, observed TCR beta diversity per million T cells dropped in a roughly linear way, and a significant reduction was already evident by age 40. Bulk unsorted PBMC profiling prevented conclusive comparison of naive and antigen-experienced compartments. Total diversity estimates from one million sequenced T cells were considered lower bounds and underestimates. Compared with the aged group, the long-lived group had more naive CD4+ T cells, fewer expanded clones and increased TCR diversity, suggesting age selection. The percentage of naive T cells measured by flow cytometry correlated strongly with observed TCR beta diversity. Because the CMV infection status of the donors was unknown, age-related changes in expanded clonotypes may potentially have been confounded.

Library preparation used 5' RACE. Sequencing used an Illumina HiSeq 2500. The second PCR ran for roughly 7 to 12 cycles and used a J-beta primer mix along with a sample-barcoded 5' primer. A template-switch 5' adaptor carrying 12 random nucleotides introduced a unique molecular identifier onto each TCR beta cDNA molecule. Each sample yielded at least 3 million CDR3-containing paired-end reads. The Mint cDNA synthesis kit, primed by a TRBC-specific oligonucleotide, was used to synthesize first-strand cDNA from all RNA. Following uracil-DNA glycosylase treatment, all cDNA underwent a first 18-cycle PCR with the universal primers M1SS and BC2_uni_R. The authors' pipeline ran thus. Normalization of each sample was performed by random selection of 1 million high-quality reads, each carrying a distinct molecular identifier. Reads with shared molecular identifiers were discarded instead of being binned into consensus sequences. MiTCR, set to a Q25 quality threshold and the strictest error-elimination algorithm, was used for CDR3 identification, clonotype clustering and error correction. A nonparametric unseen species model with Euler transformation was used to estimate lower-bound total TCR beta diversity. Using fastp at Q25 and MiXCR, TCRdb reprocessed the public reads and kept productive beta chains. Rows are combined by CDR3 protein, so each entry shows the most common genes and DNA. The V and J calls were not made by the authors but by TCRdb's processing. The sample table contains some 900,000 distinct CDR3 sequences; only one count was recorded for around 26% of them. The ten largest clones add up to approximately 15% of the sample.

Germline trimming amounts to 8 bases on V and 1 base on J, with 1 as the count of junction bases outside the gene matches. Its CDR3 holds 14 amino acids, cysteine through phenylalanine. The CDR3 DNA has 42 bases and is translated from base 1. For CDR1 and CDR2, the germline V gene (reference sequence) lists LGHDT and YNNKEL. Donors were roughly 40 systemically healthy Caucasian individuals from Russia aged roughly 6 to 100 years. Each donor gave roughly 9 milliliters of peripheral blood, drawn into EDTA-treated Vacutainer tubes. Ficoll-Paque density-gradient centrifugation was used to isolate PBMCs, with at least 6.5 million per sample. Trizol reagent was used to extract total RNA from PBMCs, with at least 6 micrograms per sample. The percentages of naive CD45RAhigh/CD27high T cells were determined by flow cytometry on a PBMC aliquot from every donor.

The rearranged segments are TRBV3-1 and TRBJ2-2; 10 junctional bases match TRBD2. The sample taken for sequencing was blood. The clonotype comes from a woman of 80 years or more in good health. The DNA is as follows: TGTGCCAGCTTAGCGGGGGGGAACACCGGGGAGCTGTTTTTT. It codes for CASLAGGNTGELFF.